These 22 T cell receptor beta chains originate from one sample sequenced in a study of CD4 T cells in relation to SARS-CoV-2 and coronaviruses (dated by TCRdb to the early 2020s). CD4+ T cells from unexposed donors were collected before the COVID-19 pandemic (2011-2018). Following 10 days of culture, the EasySep CD4+ T cell isolation kit was used to isolate CD4+ T cells. The library was obtained by the immunoSEQ multiplex PCR assay. Drawn from immuneACCESS, this table holds only the in-frame rearrangements with V and J called that TCRdb kept. Clones are partly lost; checked studies trace under half to an unresolved V gene and leave the rest unexplained. The sample table holds some 11,000 clones, of which roughly 77% were seen once. The leading ten clones occupy 17% of the sample. These receptors' targets are unknown. Specimen: CD4+ T cells from PBMCs, cultured in vitro. The receptors derive from a human donor in good health.

J is TRBJ2-3 and V is TRBV24-1; 11 bases map to TRBD1. Germline CDR1 KGHDR, CDR2 SFDVKD. The CDR3 consists of 15 residues. The V gene end was trimmed by 10 bases and the J gene end by 3 bases; junction bases not matched to a gene: 8. CDR3 nucleotides: TGTGCCACAGAAGCCGGGACAGGGGGAACAGATACGCAGTATTTT. Translating gives CATEAGTGGTDTQYF.

This clone was seen a handful of times. The chain links TRBV11-3 to TRBJ1-3; D might be TRBD1 (5 bases). V lost 7 bases to trimming and J lost 0 bases, with 13 bases between them. The germline gives CDR1 SGHNT, CDR2 YENEEA. The CDR3 is 15 residues long. CDR3 DNA sequence: TGTGCCAGCAACCAGGGACGGATCTCTGGAAACACCATATATTTT. It translates to CASNQGRISGNTIYF.

The rearrangement links TRBV7-9 to TRBJ1-1, with D possibly TRBD1 on 5 matching bases. Germline V gives CDR1 SEHNR, CDR2 FQNEAQ (reference sequence). This CDR3 spans 13 amino acids. The V gene lost 3 bases and the J gene lost 9 bases, with 14 bases spanning the gap. The DNA of the CDR3 is TGTGCCAGCAGCTTGTCAGGGATGGTGAAAGCTTTCTTT. It is translated as CASSLSGMVKAFF.

This sequence joins TRBV4-1 and TRBJ1-2; no clear D gene. CDR3 size: 11 residues. Trimming stripped 6 bases from V and 6 bases from J, with 8 bases between. In germline, CDR1 is MGHRA, CDR2 YSYEKL. CDR3 protein: CASSRANGYTF. The CDR3 DNA sequence: TGCGCCAGCAGTCGGGCCAATGGCTACACCTTC.

CDR3 bases: TGTGCCAGCAGTCTTCCCGGAATAGGGGCAAGTGAAAAACTGTTTTTT. This gives the protein CASSLPGIGASEKLFF. The gene calls are TRBV6-2 or TRBV6-3 and TRBJ1-4; D may be TRBD1 (5 bases). The length of the CDR3 is 16 residues. Germline CDR1 MNHEY, CDR2 SVGEGT. Trimming pared 5 bases from V and 7 bases from J, leaving 20 bases between.

With respect to this clone: Distinct nucleotide sequences in the sample also encode this CDR3. This sequence joins TRBV18 and TRBJ2-7; TRBD1 aligns across 8 bases. The germline V gene encodes CDR1 KGHSH and CDR2 LQKENI. J lost 3 bases, V lost 5 bases, and 6 bases had no gene match. The CDR3 extends over 14 amino acids. Here the CDR3 reads CASSTGTGDYEQYF. CDR3 bases: TGTGCCAGCTCAACCGGGACAGGTGACTACGAGCAGTACTTC. The full variable domain, its missing parts supplied by reference TRBV18 and TRBJ2-7, is NAGVMQNPRHLVRRRGQEARLRCSPMKGHSHVYWYRQLPEEGLKFMVYLQKENIIDESGMPKERFSAEFPKEGPSILRIQQVVRGDSAAYFCASSTGTGDYEQYFGPGTRLTVT.

The gene calls are TRBV7-2 and TRBJ2-3; 9 nucleotides align to TRBD2. V was pared by 0 bases and J by 2 bases, with 9 bases of the junction left unmatched. CDR3 size: 18 residues. Germline V CDR1 and CDR2: SGHTA, FQGNSA. CDR3 in amino acids: CASSLASGGPLYTDTQYF. For the CDR3, the DNA is TGTGCCAGCAGCTTAGCGAGCGGGGGGCCTCTCTACACAGATACGCAGTATTTT.

This chain uses TRBV18 with TRBJ1-1; D call uncertain. The CDR3 runs to 15 residues. The germline V gene encodes CDR1 KGHSH and CDR2 LQKENI. V lost 1 base and J lost 1, with 10 bases in between. CDR3 in amino acids: CASSPQETPNTEAFF. For the CDR3, the DNA is TGTGCCAGCTCACCACAGGAAACGCCGAACACTGAAGCTTTCTTT.

The chain couples TRBV6-2 or TRBV6-3 to TRBJ2-1, with 9 bases aligning to TRBD2. The CDR3 contains 16 residues. The ends lost 4 bases at V and 8 bases at J; junction bases unmatched: 12. The germline V gene has CDR1 MNHEY and CDR2 SVGEGT. The CDR3 protein is CASSFPFGRGGDEQFF. In DNA form, the CDR3 reads TGTGCCAGCAGTTTTCCCTTTGGGCGGGGGGGCGATGAGCAGTTCTTC.

V is TRBV6-1 and J is TRBJ2-1, with 12 nucleotides matching TRBD2. The trim removed 4 bases at V and 10 bases at J, leaving 11 bases unmatched. CDR1 and CDR2 from the germline V gene are MNHNS and SASEGT. The CDR3 spans 16 residues. CDR3 loop: CASSGRGTSGFGEQFF. In DNA, the CDR3 is TGTGCCAGCAGTGGACGGGGGACTAGCGGGTTCGGGGAGCAGTTCTTC.

In this sample, this clone turned up once. V gene TRBV19 combines with J gene TRBJ2-3; D is ambiguous. There are 14 residues in the CDR3. V lost 5 bases to trimming and J lost 2 bases, with 11 bases between them. From germline, CDR1 is LNHDA and CDR2 SQIVND (reference sequence). The CDR3 here is CASSLPRFTDTQYF. CDR3 DNA: TGTGCCAGTAGTCTCCCCCGGTTCACAGATACGCAGTATTTT.

The rearrangement links TRBV6-5 to TRBJ2-1; perhaps D is TRBD1 or TRBD2 (5 bases each). This CDR3 is built from 13 residues. Trimming cost V 10 bases and J 10 bases, with 20 bases left between them. Germline V gene data show CDR1 as MNHEY and CDR2 as SVGAGI. The CDR3: CATSSGAEGEQFF. CDR3 bases: TGTGCCACTTCCTCCGGGGCCGAAGGAGAGCAGTTCTTC.

This clone was found a few times. The V and J genes are TRBV30 and TRBJ2-1; D tentatively fits TRBD1 or TRBD2 (5 bases each). The germline V gene encodes CDR1 GTSNPN and CDR2 SVGIG (reference sequence). Deletions cut 2 bases from V and 13 bases from J, with 15 bases between. CDR3 length equals 12 residues. CDR3 sequence reads: CAWSNAPGPQFF. In DNA form, the CDR3 reads TGTGCCTGGAGTAACGCTCCGGGACCCCAGTTCTTC.

The rearrangement joins TRBV5-1 to TRBJ1-1; possibly TRBD1 for D (5 bases). This CDR3 contains 14 residues. In germline, CDR1 is SGHRS, CDR2 YFSETQ. V lost 4 bases to trimming and J lost 1 base, with 11 bases between them. The CDR3 sequence: CASSPRQPNTEAFF. The CDR3 DNA reads as TGCGCCAGCAGCCCTAGACAGCCGAACACTGAAGCTTTCTTT.

The V call is TRBV5-5, the J call TRBJ2-2; 7 positions agree with TRBD2. The CDR3 totals 15 residues. After removal of 7 bases from V and 1 base from J, the junction contained 7 bases not matched to a gene. CDR1 is SGHKS and CDR2 is YYEKEE in the germline V gene (reference sequence). The CDR3 spells CASSGGGRNTGELFF. CDR3 DNA sequence: TGTGCCAGCTCTGGGGGGGGAAGGAACACCGGGGAGCTGTTTTTT.

V is TRBV29-1 and J is TRBJ1-4, with no clear D. Per germline, CDR1 SQVTM and CDR2 ANQGSEA. CDR3 length: 12 amino acids. Trimming took off 7 bases at V and 3 bases at J, with 9 bases between the two ends. The CDR3 loop reads CSAVTSNEKLFF. DNA for the CDR3: TGCAGCGCCGTAACCTCTAATGAAAAACTGTTTTTT.

V usage is TRBV7-2 and J usage is TRBJ2-1, with 8 bases aligning to TRBD2. Germline V gives CDR1 SGHTA, CDR2 FQGNSA. With 2 bases clipped from V and 9 bases from J, the junction kept 12 bases outside the gene matches. The CDR3 has 16 residues. In DNA form, the CDR3 reads TGTGCCAGCAGCTTATTCGCGGGAGGAGTCGGCGGTGAGCAGTTCTTC. Its translation: CASSLFAGGVGGEQFF.

This chain joins TRBV5-1 and TRBJ2-6; D unresolved. CDR1 is SGHRS and CDR2 is YFSETQ in the germline V gene. This CDR3 contains 16 residues. V lost 0 bases and J lost 3, with 10 bases in between. Here the CDR3 reads CASSLGVWGGANVLTF. DNA for the CDR3: TGCGCCAGCAGCTTGGGTGTCTGGGGTGGGGCCAACGTCCTGACTTTC.

This clone was seen just once. This chain uses TRBV13 with TRBJ2-5, with a tentative D call TRBD1 (7 bases). CDR3 length: 14 amino acids. V was trimmed by 2 bases and J by 4 bases, leaving 11 bases between them. The germline V gene has CDR1 PRHDT and CDR2 FYEKMQ (reference sequence). This CDR3 is CASSLRQGGETQYF. The CDR3 bases are TGTGCCAGCAGCTTAAGGCAGGGGGGAGAGACCCAGTACTTC.

The chain is built from TRBV10-3 and TRBJ2-7; 10 nucleotides agree with TRBD1. V was clipped by 6 bases and J by 2 bases; unmatched bases: 4. The length of the CDR3 is 14 residues. Germline V gives CDR1 ENHRY, CDR2 SYGVKD. The CDR3 nucleotides are TGTGCCATCAGACCGGGACAGGGGACCTACGAGCAGTACTTC. Translation gives CAIRPGQGTYEQYF.

The genes are TRBV24-1 and TRBJ2-5, with 8 bases lining up with TRBD2. The CDR3 is 15 amino acids. From germline, CDR1 is KGHDR and CDR2 SFDVKD. J gave up 2 bases and V 7 bases, and 8 bases lay outside the gene matches. The CDR3 sequence: CATRGRGAGQETQYF. The CDR3 DNA reads as TGTGCCACCAGGGGGCGGGGGGCTGGACAAGAGACCCAGTACTTC.

The CDR3 region is CASSRGDLRGGNQPQHF. CDR3 nucleotide sequence: TGTGCCAGCAGCCGAGGGGACCTACGGGGGGGCAATCAGCCCCAGCATTTT. The V gene is TRBV6-6, the J gene TRBJ1-5; maybe TRBD1 (5 bases). In germline, CDR1 is MNHNY, CDR2 SVGAGI (reference sequence). The V end was cut by 6 bases, the J end by 2 bases, with 20 bases between. The CDR3 is 17 residues long.